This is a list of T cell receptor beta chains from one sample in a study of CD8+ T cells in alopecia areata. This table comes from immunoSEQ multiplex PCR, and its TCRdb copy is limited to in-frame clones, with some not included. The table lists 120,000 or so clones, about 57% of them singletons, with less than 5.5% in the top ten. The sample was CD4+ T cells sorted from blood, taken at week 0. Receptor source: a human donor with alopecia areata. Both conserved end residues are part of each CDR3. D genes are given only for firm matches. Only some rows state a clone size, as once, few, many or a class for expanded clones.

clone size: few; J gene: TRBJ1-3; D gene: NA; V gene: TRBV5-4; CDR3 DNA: TGTGCCAGCAGCTTCCCCACAGGGAGCTCTGGAAACACCATATATTTT; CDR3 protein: CASSFPTGSSGNTIYF
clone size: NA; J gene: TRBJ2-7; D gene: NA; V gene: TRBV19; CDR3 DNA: TGTGCCAGTAGTATAGTACCCTACGAGCAGTACTTC; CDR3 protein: CASSIVPYEQYF
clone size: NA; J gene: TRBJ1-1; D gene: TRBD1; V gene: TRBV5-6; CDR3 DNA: TGTGCCAGCAGCATACGGACAGGGGGGTGGTTGAACACTGAAGCTTTCTTT; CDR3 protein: CASSIRTGGWLNTEAFF
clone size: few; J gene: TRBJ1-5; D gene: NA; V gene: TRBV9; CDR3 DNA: TGTGCCAGCAGCCCTGGGGTAGGGGCTAGCAATCAGCCCCAGCATTTT; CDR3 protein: CASSPGVGASNQPQHF
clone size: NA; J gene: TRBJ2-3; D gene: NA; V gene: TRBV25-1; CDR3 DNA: TGTGCCAGCAGTGATGAGTGGCAGGGAGGAGATACGCAGTATTTT; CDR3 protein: CASSDEWQGGDTQYF
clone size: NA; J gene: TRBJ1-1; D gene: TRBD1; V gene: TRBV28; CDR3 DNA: TGTGCCAGCAGCAAGGACAGGATGCTTCCTGAAGCTTTCTTT; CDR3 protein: CASSKDRMLPEAFF
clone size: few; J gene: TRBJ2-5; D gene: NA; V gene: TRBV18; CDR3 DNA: TGTGCCAGCTCACCCAGCATGCAAGAGACCCAGTACTTC; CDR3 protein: CASSPSMQETQYF
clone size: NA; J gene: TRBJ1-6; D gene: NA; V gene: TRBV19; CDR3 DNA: TGTGCCAGTAGATCTGGGACTCCAAGCTCCTATAATTCACCCCTCCACTTT; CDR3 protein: CASRSGTPSSYNSPLHF
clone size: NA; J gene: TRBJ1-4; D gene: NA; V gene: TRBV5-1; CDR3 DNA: TGCGCCAGCAGCTTGAGTTACGATGCAACTAATGAAAAACTGTTTTTT; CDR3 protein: CASSLSYDATNEKLFF
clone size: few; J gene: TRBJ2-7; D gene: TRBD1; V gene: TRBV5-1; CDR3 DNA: TGCGCCAGCAGCTTCGGACAGGGGGCCTCCTACGAGCAGTACTTC; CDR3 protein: CASSFGQGASYEQYF
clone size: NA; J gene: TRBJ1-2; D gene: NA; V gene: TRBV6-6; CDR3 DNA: TGTGCCAGCAGCCGCCGGGCAGGGAGACTGCCGCCTTACACCTTC; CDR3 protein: CASSRRAGRLPPYTF
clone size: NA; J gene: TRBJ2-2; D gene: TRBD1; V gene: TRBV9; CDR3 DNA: TGTGCCAGCAGCCCCACAGGGGATATGGGGAACACCGGGGAGCTGTTTTTT; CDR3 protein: CASSPTGDMGNTGELFF
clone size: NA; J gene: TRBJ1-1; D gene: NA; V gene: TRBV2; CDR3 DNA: TGTGCCAGCAGTGGAAGGGCGGGAGACACTGAAGCTTTCTTT; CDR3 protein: CASSGRAGDTEAFF
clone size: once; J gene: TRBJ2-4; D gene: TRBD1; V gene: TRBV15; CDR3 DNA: TGTGCCACCAGCAGGGGGACAGACCTACTAGCCAAAAACATTCAGTACTTC; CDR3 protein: CATSRGTDLLAKNIQYF
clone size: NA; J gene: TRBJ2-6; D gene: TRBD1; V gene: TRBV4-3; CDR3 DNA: TGCGCCAGCACTTATATAGAGACAGGGATCTCTGGGGCCAACGTCCTGACTTTC; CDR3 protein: CASTYIETGISGANVLTF
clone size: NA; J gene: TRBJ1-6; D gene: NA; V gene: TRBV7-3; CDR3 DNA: TGTGCCAGCAGCTTAACAAGGTCCTATAATTCACCCCTCCACTTT; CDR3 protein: CASSLTRSYNSPLHF
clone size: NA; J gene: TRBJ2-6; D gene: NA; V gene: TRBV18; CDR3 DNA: TGTGCCAGCTCACCAAGCCAGGGTCTGGGGGCCAACGTCCTGACTTTC; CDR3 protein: CASSPSQGLGANVLTF
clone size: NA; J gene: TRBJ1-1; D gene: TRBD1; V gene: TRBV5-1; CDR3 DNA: TGCGCCAGCCGGCCCGGGACAGGATATAACACTGAAGCTTTCTTT; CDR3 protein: CASRPGTGYNTEAFF
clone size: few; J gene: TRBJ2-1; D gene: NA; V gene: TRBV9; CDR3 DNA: TGTGCCAGCAGCGTAGGGCCGTCTCCCAATGAGCAGTTCTTC; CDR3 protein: CASSVGPSPNEQFF
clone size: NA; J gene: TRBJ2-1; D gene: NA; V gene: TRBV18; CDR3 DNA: TGTGCCAGCTCATCACTCCGACACAAGGACAATGAGCAGTTCTTC; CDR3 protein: CASSSLRHKDNEQFF
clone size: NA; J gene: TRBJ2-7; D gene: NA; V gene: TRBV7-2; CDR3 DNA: TGTGCCAGCAGCTTAAGGCTCGGGGCTTCCACCTACGAGCAGTACTTC; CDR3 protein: CASSLRLGASTYEQYF
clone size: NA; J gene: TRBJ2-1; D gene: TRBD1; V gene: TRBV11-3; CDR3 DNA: TGTGCCAGCAGCTTAGGGACAGGGGCCAGGGGTTACAATGAGCAGTTCTTC; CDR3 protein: CASSLGTGARGYNEQFF
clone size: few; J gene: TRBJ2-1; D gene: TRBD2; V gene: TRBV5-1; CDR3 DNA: TGCGCCAGCAGCTTGGCGGGAGGCTCAATGAATGAGCAGTTCTTC; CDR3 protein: CASSLAGGSMNEQFF